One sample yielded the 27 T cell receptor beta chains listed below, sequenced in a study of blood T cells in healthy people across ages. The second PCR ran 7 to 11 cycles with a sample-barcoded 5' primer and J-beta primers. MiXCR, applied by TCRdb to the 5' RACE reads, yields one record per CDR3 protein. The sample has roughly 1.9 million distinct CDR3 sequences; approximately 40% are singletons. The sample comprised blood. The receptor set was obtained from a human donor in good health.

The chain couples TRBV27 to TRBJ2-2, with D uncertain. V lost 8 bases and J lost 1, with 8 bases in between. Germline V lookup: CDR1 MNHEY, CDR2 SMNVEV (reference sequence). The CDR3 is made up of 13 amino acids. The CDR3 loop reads CASPYRNTGELFF. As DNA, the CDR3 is TGTGCCAGCCCGTATCGGAACACCGGGGAGCTGTTTTTT.

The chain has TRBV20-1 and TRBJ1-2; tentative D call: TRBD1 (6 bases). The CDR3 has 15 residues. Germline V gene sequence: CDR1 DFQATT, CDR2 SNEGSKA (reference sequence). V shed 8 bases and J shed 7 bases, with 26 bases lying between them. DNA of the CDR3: TGCAGTTTACGTAGGGGGGCGCGGAGTTCGGTTGGCTACACCTTC. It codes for CSLRRGARSSVGYTF.

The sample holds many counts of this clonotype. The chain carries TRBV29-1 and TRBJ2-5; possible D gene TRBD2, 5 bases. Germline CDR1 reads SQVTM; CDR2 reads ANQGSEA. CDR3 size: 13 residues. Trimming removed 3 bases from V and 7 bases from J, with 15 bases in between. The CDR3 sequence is CSVEAQEEGTQYF. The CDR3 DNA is TGCAGCGTTGAGGCCCAGGAAGAGGGGACCCAGTACTTC.

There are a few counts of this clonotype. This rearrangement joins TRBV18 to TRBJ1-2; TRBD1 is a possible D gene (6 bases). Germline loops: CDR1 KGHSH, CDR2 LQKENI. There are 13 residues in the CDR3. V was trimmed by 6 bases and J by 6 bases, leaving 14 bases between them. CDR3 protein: CASSPRQEDGYTF. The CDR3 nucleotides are TGTGCCAGCTCCCCCCGACAGGAAGATGGCTACACCTTC. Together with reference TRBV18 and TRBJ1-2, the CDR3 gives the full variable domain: NAGVMQNPRHLVRRRGQEARLRCSPMKGHSHVYWYRQLPEEGLKFMVYLQKENIIDESGMPKERFSAEFPKEGPSILRIQQVVRGDSAAYFCASSPRQEDGYTFGSGTRLTVV.

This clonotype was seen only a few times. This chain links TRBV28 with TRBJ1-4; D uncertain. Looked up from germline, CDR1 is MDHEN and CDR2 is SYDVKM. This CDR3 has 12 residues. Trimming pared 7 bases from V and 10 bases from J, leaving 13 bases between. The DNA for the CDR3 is TGTGCCAGCACCAATTCACTCGGAAAACTGTTTTTT. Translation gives CASTNSLGKLFF.

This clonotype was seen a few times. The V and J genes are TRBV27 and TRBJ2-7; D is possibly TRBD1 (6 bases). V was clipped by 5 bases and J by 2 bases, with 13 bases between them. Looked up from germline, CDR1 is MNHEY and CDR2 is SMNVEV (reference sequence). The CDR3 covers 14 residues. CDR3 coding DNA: TGTGCCAGCAGTCTGGGACACCTTGCCTACGAGCAGTACTTC. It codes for CASSLGHLAYEQYF.

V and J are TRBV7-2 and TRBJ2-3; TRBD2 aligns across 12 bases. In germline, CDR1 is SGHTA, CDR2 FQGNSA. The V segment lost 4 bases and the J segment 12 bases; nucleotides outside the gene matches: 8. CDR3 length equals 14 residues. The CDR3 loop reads CASSSEGLAGSQYF. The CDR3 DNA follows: TGTGCCAGCAGCTCGGAAGGACTAGCGGGGAGTCAGTATTTT.

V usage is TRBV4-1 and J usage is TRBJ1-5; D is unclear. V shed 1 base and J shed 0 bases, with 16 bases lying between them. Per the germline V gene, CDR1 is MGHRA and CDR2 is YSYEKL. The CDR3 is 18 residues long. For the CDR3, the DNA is TGCGCCAGCAGCCAAGGAGTTTACGGAACATATAGCAATCAGCCCCAGCATTTT. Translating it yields CASSQGVYGTYSNQPQHF.

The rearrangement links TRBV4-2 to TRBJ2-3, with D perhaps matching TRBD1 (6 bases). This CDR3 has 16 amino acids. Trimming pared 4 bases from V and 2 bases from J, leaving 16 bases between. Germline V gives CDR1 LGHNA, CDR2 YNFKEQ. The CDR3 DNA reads TGTGCCAGCAGCCCGGGTGCAGGGGATATCACAGATACGCAGTATTTT. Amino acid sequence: CASSPGAGDITDTQYF.

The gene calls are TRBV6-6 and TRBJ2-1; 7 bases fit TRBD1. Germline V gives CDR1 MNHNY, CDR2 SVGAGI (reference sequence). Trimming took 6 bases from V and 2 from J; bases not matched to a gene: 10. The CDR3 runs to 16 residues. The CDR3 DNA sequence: TGTGCCAGCAGGATACGACAGGGTCCAGCCTACAATGAGCAGTTCTTC. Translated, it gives CASRIRQGPAYNEQFF.

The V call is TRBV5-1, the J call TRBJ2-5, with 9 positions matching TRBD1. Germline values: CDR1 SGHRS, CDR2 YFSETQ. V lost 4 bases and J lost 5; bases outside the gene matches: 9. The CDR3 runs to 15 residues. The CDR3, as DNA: TGCGCCAGCAGCCGTGGGACAGGGTATCTCGAGACCCAGTACTTC. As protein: CASSRGTGYLETQYF.

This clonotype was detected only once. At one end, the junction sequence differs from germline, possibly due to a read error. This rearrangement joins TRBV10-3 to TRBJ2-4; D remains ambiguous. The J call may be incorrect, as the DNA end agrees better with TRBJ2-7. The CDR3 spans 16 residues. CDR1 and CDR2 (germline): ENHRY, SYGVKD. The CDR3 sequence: CVISESIAPSPHEQYF. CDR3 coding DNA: TGTGTCATCAGTGAGTCGATTGCTCCCTCCCCCCACGAGCAGTACTTC.

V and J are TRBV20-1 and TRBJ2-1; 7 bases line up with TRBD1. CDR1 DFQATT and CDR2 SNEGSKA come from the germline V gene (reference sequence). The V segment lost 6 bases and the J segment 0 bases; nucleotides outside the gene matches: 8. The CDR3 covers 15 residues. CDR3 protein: CSAFGQDFSYNEQFF. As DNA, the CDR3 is TGCAGTGCATTCGGACAGGACTTCTCCTACAATGAGCAGTTCTTC.

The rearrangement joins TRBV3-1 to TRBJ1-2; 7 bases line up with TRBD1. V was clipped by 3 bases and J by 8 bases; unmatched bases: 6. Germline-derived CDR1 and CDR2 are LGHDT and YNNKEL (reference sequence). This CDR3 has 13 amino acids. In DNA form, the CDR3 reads TGTGCCAGCAGCCATAACAGGGGAGAGGGCTACACCTTC. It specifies CASSHNRGEGYTF.

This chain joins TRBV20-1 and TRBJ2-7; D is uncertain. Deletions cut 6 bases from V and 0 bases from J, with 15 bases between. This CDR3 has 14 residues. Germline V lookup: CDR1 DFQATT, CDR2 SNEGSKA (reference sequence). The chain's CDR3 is CSATSYSVSYEQYF. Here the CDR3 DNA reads TGCAGTGCCACGAGCTATAGTGTCTCCTACGAGCAGTACTTC.

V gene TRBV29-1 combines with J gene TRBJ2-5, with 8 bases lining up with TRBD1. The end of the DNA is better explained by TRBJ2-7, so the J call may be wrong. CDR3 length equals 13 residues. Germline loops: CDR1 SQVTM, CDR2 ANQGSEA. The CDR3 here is CSTVDRAGGEQYF. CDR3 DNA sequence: TGCAGCACCGTGGACAGGGCGGGCGGCGAGCAGTACTTC.

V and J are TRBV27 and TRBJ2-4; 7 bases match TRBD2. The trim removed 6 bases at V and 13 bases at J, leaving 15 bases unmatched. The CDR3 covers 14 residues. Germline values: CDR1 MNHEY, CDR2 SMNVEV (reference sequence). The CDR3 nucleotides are TGTGCCAGCAGCCCCGGGCTAGCGGACAATGAGCAGTACTTC. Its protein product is CASSPGLADNEQYF.

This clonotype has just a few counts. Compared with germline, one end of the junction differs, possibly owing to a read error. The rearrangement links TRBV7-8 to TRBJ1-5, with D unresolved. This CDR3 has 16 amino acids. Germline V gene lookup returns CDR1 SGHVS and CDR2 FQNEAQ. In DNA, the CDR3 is TGTACCAGCAGCTTCGGGGTATTCCAGTGGGCCCAGCCCCAGCATTTT. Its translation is CTSSFGVFQWAQPQHF.

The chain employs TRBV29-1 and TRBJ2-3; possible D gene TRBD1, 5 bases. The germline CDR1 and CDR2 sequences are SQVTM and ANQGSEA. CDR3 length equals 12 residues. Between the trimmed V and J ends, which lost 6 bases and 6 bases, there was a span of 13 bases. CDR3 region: CSVGNRWDTQYF. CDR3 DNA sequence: TGCAGCGTGGGGAACAGGTGGGATACGCAGTATTTT.

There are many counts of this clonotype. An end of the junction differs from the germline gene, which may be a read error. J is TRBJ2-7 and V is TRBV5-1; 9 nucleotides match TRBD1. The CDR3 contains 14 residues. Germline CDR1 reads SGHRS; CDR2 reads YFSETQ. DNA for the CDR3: TGTGCCAGCAGCTTAACAGGGGGCTCCCACGAGCAGTACTTC. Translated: CASSLTGGSHEQYF.

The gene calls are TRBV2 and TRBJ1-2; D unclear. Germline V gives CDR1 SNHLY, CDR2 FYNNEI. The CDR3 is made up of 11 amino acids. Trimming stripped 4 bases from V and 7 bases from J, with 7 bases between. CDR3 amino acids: CASSVVGGYTF. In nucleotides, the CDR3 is TGTGCCAGCAGTGTCGTAGGTGGCTACACCTTC.

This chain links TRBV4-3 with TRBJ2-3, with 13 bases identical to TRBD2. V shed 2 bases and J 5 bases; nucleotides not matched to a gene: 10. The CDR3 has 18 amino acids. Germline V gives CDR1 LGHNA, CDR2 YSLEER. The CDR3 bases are TGCGCCAGCAGCCAACGAGACGGGACTAGCGGGGTAGGAGATACGCAGTATTTT. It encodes CASSQRDGTSGVGDTQYF.

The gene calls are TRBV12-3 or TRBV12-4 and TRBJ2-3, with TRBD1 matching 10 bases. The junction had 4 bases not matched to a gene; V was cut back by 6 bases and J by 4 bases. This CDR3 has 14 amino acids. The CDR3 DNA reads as TGTGCCAGCAGAACGACAGGGGGCGCAGATACGCAGTATTTT. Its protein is CASRTTGGADTQYF.

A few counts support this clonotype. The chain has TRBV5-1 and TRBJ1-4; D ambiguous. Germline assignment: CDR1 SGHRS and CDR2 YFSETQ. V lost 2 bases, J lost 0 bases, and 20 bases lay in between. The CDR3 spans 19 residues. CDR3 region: CASSLNSPGRVATNEKLFF. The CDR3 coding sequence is TGCGCCAGCAGCTTAAACTCCCCCGGGCGGGTTGCAACTAATGAAAAACTGTTTTTT.

The CDR3 DNA is TGTGCCAGCTCACCACCGAGTGTACAAAAAAATGGCTACACCTTC. Protein: CASSPPSVQKNGYTF. The J gene is TRBJ1-2, the V gene TRBV18; no clear D. The V end was cut by 0 bases, the J end by 6 bases, with 14 bases between. This CDR3 has 15 amino acids. In germline, CDR1 is KGHSH, CDR2 LQKENI.

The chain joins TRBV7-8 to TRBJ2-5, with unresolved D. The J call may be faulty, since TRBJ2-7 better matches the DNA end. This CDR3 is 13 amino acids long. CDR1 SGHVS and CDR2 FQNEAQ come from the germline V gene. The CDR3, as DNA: TGTGCCAGCAGCTTAGCCGGTCTGATCGAGCAGTACTTC. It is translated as CASSLAGLIEQYF.

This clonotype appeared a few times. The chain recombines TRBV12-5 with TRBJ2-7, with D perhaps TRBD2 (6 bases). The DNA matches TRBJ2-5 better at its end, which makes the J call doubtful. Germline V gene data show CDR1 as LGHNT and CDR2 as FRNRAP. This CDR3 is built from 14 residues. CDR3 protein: CASRPENQGGTQYF. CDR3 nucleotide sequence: TGTGCTAGTCGGCCAGAGAACCAGGGAGGGACCCAGTACTTC.